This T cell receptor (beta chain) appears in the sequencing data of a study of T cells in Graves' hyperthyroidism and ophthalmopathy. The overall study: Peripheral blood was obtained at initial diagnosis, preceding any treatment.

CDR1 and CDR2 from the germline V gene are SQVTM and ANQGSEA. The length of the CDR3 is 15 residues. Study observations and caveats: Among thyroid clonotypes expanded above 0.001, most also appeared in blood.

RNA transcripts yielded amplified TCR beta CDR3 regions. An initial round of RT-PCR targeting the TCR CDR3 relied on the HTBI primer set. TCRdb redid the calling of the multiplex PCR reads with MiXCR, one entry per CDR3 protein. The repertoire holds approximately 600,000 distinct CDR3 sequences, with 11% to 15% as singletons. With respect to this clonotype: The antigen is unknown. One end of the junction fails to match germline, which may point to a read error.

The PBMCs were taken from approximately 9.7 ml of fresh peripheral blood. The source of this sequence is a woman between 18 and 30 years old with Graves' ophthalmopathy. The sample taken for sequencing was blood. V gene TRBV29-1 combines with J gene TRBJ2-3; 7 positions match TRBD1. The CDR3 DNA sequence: TGCAGCGCTGAAGTAAGGAGACAGGGAACAGATGCGCAGTATTTT. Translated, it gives CSAEVRRQGTDAQYF.